This T cell receptor beta chain was identified in a study of T-cell memory formation after mild COVID-19. Study-level results: CD4+ contracting clones were mainly CM and EM; CD8+ ones, EMRA.

TCRdb fed the 5' RACE reads into MiXCR, producing one record per CDR3 protein. The sample contains around 150,000 distinct CDR3 sequences, around 10% of which appear only once. Regarding this clonotype: Antigen: not known.

The germline V gene encodes CDR1 DFQATT and CDR2 SNEGSKA (reference sequence). This CDR3 is 13 amino acids long. V dropped 6 bases and J dropped 1; count of bases not matched to a gene: 3. The sequenced sample was PBMCs or a T cell subset sorted from them (not recorded which). The receptor's source is a man in his late teens or twenties who had mild COVID-19 (a few samples of this study predate the infection). Cell type and time point are not known. This chain connects TRBV20-1 to TRBJ2-5, with 9 nucleotides matching TRBD2. The CDR3 DNA follows: TGCAGTGCGCCGACTAGCGGCCAAGAGACCCAGTACTTC. Protein product: CSAPTSGQETQYF.